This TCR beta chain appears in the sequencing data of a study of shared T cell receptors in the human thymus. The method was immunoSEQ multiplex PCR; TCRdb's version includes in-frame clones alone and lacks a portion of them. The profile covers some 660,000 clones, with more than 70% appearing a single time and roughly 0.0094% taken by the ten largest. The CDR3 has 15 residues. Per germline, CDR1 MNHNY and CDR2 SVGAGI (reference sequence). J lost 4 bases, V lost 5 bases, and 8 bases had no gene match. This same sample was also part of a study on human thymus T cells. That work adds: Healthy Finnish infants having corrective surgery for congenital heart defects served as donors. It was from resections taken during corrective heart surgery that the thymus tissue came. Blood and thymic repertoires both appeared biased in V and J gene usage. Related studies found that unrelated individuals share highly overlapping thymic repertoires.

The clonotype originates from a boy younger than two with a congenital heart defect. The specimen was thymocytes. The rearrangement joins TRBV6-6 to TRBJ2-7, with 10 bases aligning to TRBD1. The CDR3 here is CASSPPGQGIYEQYF. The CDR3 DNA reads TGTGCCAGCAGTCCCCCGGGACAGGGGATATACGAGCAGTACTTC.